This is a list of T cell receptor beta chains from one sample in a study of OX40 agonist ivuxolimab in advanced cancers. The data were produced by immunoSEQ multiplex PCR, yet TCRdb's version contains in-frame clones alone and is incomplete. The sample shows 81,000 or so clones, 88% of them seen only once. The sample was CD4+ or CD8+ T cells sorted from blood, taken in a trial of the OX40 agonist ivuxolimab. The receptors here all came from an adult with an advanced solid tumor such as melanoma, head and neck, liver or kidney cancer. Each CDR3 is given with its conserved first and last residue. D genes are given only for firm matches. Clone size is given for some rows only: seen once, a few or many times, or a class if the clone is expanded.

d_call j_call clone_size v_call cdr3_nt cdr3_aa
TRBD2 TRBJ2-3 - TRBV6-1 TGTGCCAGCAGCCTAGCGGGGGCGGGAGATACGCAGTATTTT CASSLAGAGDTQYF
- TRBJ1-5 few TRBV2 TGTGCCAGCAGTGCCTGGGGCAATCAGCCCCAGCATTTT CASSAWGNQPQHF
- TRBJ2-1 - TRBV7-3 TGTGCCAGCAGCTCCTTTCGGGGCAATGAGCAGTTCTTC CASSSFRGNEQFF
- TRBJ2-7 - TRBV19 TGTGCCAGTAGTACCCGGGAAAACTACGAGCAGTACTTC CASSTRENYEQYF
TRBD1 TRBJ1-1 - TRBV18 TGTGCCAGCTCACAGAGACAGGGCTGGACTGAAGCTTTCTTT CASSQRQGWTEAFF
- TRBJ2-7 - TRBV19 TGTGCCAGTAGTGACAAGAGGGACGAGCAGTACTTC CASSDKRDEQYF
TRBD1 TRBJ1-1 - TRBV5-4 TGTGCCAGCAGCTTGATGGGACAGGGGGATAGTGAAGCTTTCTTT CASSLMGQGDSEAFF
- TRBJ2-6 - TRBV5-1 TGCGCCAGCAGCCTTTCAGCGAAAGGCTCTGGGGCCAACGTCCTGACTTTC CASSLSAKGSGANVLTF
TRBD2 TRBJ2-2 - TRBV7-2 TGTGCCACCTCGAATCTAGCGGGGGGGCGGATATGGAGGGAGCTGTTTTTT CATSNLAGGRIWRELFF
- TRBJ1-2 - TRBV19 TGTGCCAGTAGCGACAGCCTCTATGGCTACACCTTC CASSDSLYGYTF